This TCR beta chain originates from a study of T and B cells in COVID-19 patients. Looking at the study overall: Recovered patients mostly had mild to moderate COVID-19 managed as outpatients. At median age 34 years, recovered patients were younger than active-infection patients at approximately 64. Findings of the study overall: Patients with COVID-19 reportedly showed strongly skewed T cell receptor beta variable and joining gene usage. Highly clonal in active COVID-19, TRB repertoires exceeded healthy-donor diversity and richness at recovery.

The length of the CDR3 is 15 residues. J gave up 4 bases and V 3 bases, and 4 bases lay outside the gene matches. CDR1 and CDR2 (germline): DFQATT, SNEGSKA (reference sequence). TRB rearrangements were amplified by multiplex PCR with BIOMED2 TRB-A/B primers. TCRdb recomputed calls from the multiplex PCR reads with MiXCR, one row per CDR3 protein. The data contain around 30,000 distinct CDR3 sequences, over 25% of them seen just once; the ten biggest clones take up 1.5% to 2%. TRB was amplified from about 240-490 ng of blood genomic DNA. For this clonotype: Its antigen is currently unknown.

The material sequenced was blood. The rearrangement uses TRBV20-1 and TRBJ1-5, with TRBD1 matching 12 bases. The clonotype originates from a human donor who had recovered from COVID-19. CDR3 in DNA: TGCAGTGCTAGTGGGGGACAGGGGGCGAATCAGCCCCAGCATTTT. Its translation: CSASGGQGANQPQHF.